In this sample, the clone carrying this TCR beta chain turned up many times. Its antigen is unknown. The CDR3 has 13 amino acids. Germline CDR1 is MNHNS and CDR2 is SASEGT. V gave up 3 bases and J gave up 4 bases, with 9 bases separating them. The sample comes from a study of T-cell reconstitution after alpha-beta-depleted transplantation in children. The TCRbeta library incorporated unique molecular identifiers. TCRdb reprocessed the PCR reads with MiXCR, giving one entry per CDR3 protein. The sample includes some 350,000 distinct CDR3 sequences, around 15% of them seen just once. Study-level points and caveats: Where some patients showed high TCRbeta diversity at day 60, it came from recipient T cells and thymic progenitors that had survived. It was reported that alpha-beta T cells came from several hundred expanded graft clones (about two months after transplant). T-cell counts and diversity were attributed mostly to newly produced T cells one year after transplant.

The sample here was PBMCs, mostly from graft donor cells, taken 360 days after TCRalphabeta/CD19-depleted stem cell transplant. The gene calls are TRBV6-1 and TRBJ1-1; a possible D gene is TRBD1 (5 bases). The clonotype comes from a male patient between 2 and 15 years old who had a stem cell transplant for acute lymphoblastic leukemia, so the T cells may come from the graft donor. CDR3 nucleotide sequence: TGTGCCAGCAGTGACAGGGTGAGCACTGAAGCTTTCTTT. This sequence encodes CASSDRVSTEAFF.